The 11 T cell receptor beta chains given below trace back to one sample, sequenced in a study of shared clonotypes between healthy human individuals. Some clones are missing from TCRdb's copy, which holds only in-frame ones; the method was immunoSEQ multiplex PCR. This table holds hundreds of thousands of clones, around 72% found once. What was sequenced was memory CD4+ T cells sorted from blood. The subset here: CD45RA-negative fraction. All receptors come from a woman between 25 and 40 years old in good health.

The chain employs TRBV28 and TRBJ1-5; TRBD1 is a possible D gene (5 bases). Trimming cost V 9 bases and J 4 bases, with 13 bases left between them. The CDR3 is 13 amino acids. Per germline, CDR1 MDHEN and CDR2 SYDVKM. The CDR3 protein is CASHGTGNQPQHF. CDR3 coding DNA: TGTGCCAGTCATGGGACGGGGAATCAGCCCCAGCATTTT.

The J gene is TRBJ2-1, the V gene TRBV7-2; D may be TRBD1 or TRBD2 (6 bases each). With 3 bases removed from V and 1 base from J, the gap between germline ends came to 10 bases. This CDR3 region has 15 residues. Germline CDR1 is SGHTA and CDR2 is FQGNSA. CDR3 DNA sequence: TGTGCCAGCAGCTTGGGGGGCCCGTCCTACAATGAGCAGTTCTTC. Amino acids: CASSLGGPSYNEQFF.

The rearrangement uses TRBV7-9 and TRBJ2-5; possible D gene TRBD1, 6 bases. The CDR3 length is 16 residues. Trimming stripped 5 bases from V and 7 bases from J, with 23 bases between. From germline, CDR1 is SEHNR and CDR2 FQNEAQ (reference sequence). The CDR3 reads CASSTNPLTGIGTQYF. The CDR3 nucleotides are TGTGCCAGCAGCACCAACCCCCTAACAGGGATCGGGACCCAGTACTTC.

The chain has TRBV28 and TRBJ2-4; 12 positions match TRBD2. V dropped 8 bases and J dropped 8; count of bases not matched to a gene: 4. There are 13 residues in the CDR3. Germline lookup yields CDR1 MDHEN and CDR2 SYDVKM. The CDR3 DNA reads TGTGCCAGCGGGACTAGCGGGTGGGACATTCAGTACTTC. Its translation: CASGTSGWDIQYF.

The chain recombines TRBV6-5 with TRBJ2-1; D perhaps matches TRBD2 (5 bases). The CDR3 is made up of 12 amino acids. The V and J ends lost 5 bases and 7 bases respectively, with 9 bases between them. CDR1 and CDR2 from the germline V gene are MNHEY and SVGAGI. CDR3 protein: CASSGPGNEQFF. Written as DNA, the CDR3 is TGTGCCAGCAGTGGTCCGGGGAATGAGCAGTTCTTC.

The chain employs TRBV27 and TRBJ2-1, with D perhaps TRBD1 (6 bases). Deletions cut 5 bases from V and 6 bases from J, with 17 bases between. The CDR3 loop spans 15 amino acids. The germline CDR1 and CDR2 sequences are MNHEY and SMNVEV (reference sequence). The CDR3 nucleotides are TGTGCCAGCAGTAGGTTACAGGGCGCTGGCAATGAGCAGTTCTTC. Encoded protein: CASSRLQGAGNEQFF.

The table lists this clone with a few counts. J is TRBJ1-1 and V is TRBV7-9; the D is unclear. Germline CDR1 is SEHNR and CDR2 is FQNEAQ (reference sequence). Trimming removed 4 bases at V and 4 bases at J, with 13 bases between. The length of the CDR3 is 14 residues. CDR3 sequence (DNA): TGTGCCAGCAGCTCAGGCCGGGAAGTCACTGAAGCTTTCTTT. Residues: CASSSGREVTEAFF.

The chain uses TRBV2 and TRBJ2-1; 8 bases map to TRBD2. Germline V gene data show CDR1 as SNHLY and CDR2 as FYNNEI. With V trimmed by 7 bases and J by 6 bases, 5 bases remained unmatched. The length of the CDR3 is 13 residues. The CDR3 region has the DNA TGTGCCAGCAAAGAGACTAGCGCCAATGAGCAGTTCTTC. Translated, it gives CASKETSANEQFF.

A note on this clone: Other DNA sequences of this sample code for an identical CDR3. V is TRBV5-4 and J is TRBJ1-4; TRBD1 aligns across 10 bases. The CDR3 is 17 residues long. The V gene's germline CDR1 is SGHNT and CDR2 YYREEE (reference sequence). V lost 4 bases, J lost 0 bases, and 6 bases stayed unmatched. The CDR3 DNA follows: TGTGCCAGCAGCCGCGACAGGGGGCTCGCAACTAATGAAAAACTGTTTTTT. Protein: CASSRDRGLATNEKLFF.

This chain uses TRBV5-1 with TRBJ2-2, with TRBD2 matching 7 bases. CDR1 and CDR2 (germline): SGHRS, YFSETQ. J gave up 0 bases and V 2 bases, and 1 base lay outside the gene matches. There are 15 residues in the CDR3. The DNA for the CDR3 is TGCGCCAGCAGCTTACTAGCGTCGAACACCGGGGAGCTGTTTTTT. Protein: CASSLLASNTGELFF.

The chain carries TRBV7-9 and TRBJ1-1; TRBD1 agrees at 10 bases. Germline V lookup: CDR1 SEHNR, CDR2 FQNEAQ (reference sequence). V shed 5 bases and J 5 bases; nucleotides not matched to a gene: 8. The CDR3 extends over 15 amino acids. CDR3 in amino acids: CASSARQGAYTEAFF. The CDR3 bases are TGTGCCAGCAGCGCAAGACAGGGGGCCTATACTGAAGCTTTCTTT.